This is a list of T cell receptor beta chains from one sample in a study of blood T cell repertoires in COVID-19. Generated by immunoSEQ multiplex PCR, the TCRdb table keeps only in-frame clones and is missing some. The data show approximately 170,000 clones, roughly 84% seen once. Source material: peripheral blood. The receptors derive from a man aged 60 to 69 who had recovered from COVID-19. Both conserved end residues are part of each CDR3. The D gene is left open where the match is weak. Clone size, where shown, is once, few, many, or a class for clones that have expanded.

j_gene: TRBJ1-1
d_gene: TRBD1
v_gene: TRBV3-1/TRBV3-2
len: 14
abundance: NA
CDR3aa: CASSHATGETEAFF
CDR3nt: TGTGCCAGCAGCCACGCAACAGGGGAAACTGAAGCTTTCTTT

j_gene: TRBJ1-3
d_gene: NA
v_gene: TRBV2
len: 18
abundance: NA
CDR3aa: CASSEPNYLRDSGNTIYF
CDR3nt: TGTGCCAGCAGTGAACCTAACTACCTCCGGGACTCTGGAAACACCATATATTTT

j_gene: TRBJ2-2
d_gene: NA
v_gene: TRBV5-1
len: 17
abundance: NA
CDR3aa: CASSLGTSSVATGELFF
CDR3nt: TGCGCCAGCAGCTTGGGTACTTCTTCCGTTGCCACCGGGGAGCTGTTTTTT

j_gene: TRBJ2-3
d_gene: TRBD2
v_gene: TRBV5-4
len: 16
abundance: NA
CDR3aa: CASSLGLAGGPDTQYF
CDR3nt: TGTGCCAGCAGCCTAGGACTAGCGGGGGGGCCAGATACGCAGTATTTT

j_gene: TRBJ2-1
d_gene: NA
v_gene: TRBV19
len: 13
abundance: NA
CDR3aa: CASSPFVVDEQFF
CDR3nt: TGTGCCAGTAGTCCCTTTGTTGTTGATGAGCAGTTCTTC

j_gene: TRBJ1-1
d_gene: TRBD1
v_gene: TRBV11-1
len: 16
abundance: once
CDR3aa: CASSGGTGQMNTEAFF
CDR3nt: TGTGCCAGCAGCGGTGGGACAGGGCAAATGAACACTGAAGCTTTCTTT

j_gene: TRBJ2-7
d_gene: NA
v_gene: TRBV20-1
len: 14
abundance: NA
CDR3aa: CSASLRQGTYEQYF
CDR3nt: TGCAGTGCTAGTCTCAGGCAGGGCACATACGAGCAGTACTTC

j_gene: TRBJ1-5
d_gene: TRBD1
v_gene: TRBV10-2
len: 14
abundance: NA
CDR3aa: CASSGQGLNQPQHF
CDR3nt: TGCGCCAGCAGCGGACAGGGACTTAATCAGCCCCAGCATTTT

j_gene: TRBJ2-7
d_gene: NA
v_gene: TRBV21-1
len: 15
abundance: NA
CDR3aa: CASSRGGTGGDEQYF
CDR3nt: TGTGCCAGCAGCAGAGGGGGGACAGGGGGCGACGAGCAGTACTTC

j_gene: TRBJ1-3
d_gene: NA
v_gene: TRBV11-2
len: 17
abundance: NA
CDR3aa: CASSLLPPDSAGNTIYF
CDR3nt: TGTGCCAGCAGCCTTCTCCCCCCAGACAGTGCTGGAAACACCATATATTTT

j_gene: TRBJ2-7
d_gene: TRBD1
v_gene: TRBV6-6
len: 15
abundance: NA
CDR3aa: CASSYSEGQGYEQYF
CDR3nt: TGTGCCAGCAGTTACTCGGAGGGACAGGGTTACGAGCAGTACTTC

j_gene: TRBJ1-1
d_gene: TRBD1
v_gene: TRBV11-2
len: 13
abundance: NA
CDR3aa: CASSYNQGARAFF
CDR3nt: TGTGCCAGCAGTTACAATCAGGGGGCAAGGGCTTTCTTT

j_gene: TRBJ1-6
d_gene: NA
v_gene: TRBV9
len: 13
abundance: few
CDR3aa: CASSGTEESPLHF
CDR3nt: TGTGCCAGCAGCGGGACAGAGGAATCACCCCTCCACTTT

j_gene: TRBJ2-2
d_gene: TRBD1
v_gene: TRBV7-3
len: 19
abundance: NA
CDR3aa: CASSLRGVSDRGRFGELFF
CDR3nt: TGTGCCAGCAGCTTAAGAGGGGTCTCGGACAGGGGGCGATTCGGGGAGCTGTTTTTT

j_gene: TRBJ1-2
d_gene: TRBD1
v_gene: TRBV7-2
len: 13
abundance: NA
CDR3aa: CASSPQGDYGYTF
CDR3nt: TGTGCCAGCAGTCCACAGGGGGACTATGGCTACACCTTC

j_gene: TRBJ1-2
d_gene: TRBD1
v_gene: TRBV2
len: 14
abundance: NA
CDR3aa: CASSGDRGYDGYTF
CDR3nt: TGTGCCAGCAGCGGGGACAGGGGTTATGATGGCTACACCTTC